This is a list of T cell receptor beta chains from one sample in a study of molecular identifiers for immune sequencing clone quantification. TCRdb used MiXCR to reprocess the PCR reads, holding one entry per CDR3 protein. The sample consists of under 800,000 distinct CDR3 sequences, roughly 25% of them appearing once. Sequencing used naive CD8+ T cells from blood, with Jurkat cell RNA spiked in. The receptors were sampled from a human donor in good health. Some libraries in this study had Jurkat cell RNA spiked in. The conserved cysteine and the conserved F or W are not part of the CDR3 here. Fields, in order: J gene, V gene, CDR3 protein.

J: TRBJ2-7
V: TRBV5-4
CDR3: ASSRTGGVLAREQY

J: TRBJ1-1
V: TRBV4-3
CDR3: ASSLRDGGVNTEAF

J: TRBJ1-5
V: TRBV10-2
CDR3: ASSGAEFYSNQPQH

J: TRBJ1-6
V: TRBV7-2
CDR3: ASSSHRGNSPLH

J: TRBJ2-5
V: TRBV7-9
CDR3: ASSHAGGPGKETQY

J: TRBJ2-1
V: TRBV29-1
CDR3: SVVGDRVSYNEQF

J: TRBJ1-2
V: TRBV19
CDR3: ASSLGSGYGYT

J: TRBJ1-5
V: TRBV19
CDR3: ASSYGDPQPQH

J: TRBJ2-3
V: TRBV7-3
CDR3: ASSSSGWSTDTQY

J: TRBJ1-1
V: TRBV6-5
CDR3: ASSYRQGSLNTEAF

J: TRBJ2-1
V: TRBV29-1
CDR3: SVAPVAGNEQF